These 21 T cell receptor beta chains originate from one sample sequenced in a study of shared clonotypes between healthy human individuals. Profiling relied on immunoSEQ multiplex PCR, and the TCRdb table lists in-frame clones only, not all of them. The repertoire holds about 2 million clones, with 90% to 95% as singletons. The sample comprised naive CD4+ T cells sorted from blood. Subset meaning: CD45RA+ positively selected. The origin of the receptors is a man aged 18 to 35 in good health.

This chain uses TRBV7-2 with TRBJ2-5; TRBD1 matches at 7 bases. V lost 4 bases, J lost 0 bases, and 5 bases stayed unmatched. CDR3 size: 15 residues. Germline V CDR1 and CDR2: SGHTA, FQGNSA. The CDR3 DNA is TGTGCCAGCAGCTGGACCGGGACAGACCAAGAGACCCAGTACTTC. Translated, it gives CASSWTGTDQETQYF.

This chain links TRBV30 with TRBJ1-4; D might be TRBD1 (5 bases). Looked up from germline, CDR1 is GTSNPN and CDR2 is SVGIG (reference sequence). The CDR3 is 14 amino acids. Between the trimmed V and J ends, which lost 1 base and 10 bases, there was a span of 16 bases. The CDR3 loop is CAWSGRPGDGKLFF. The CDR3 DNA reads as TGTGCCTGGAGTGGAAGGCCGGGGGATGGAAAACTGTTTTTT.

V gene TRBV2 combines with J gene TRBJ2-7, with D perhaps matching TRBD1 or TRBD2 (5 bases each). The germline gives CDR1 SNHLY, CDR2 FYNNEI. This CDR3 spans 15 amino acids. V gave up 6 bases and J gave up 6 bases, with 21 bases separating them. The chain's CDR3 is CASRRDGHRPGEQYF. Written as DNA, the CDR3 is TGTGCCAGCAGGAGGGACGGACACCGCCCGGGCGAGCAGTACTTC.

The V and J genes are TRBV11-2 and TRBJ2-7; D is undetermined. Germline CDR1 and CDR2: SGHAT and FQNNGV. V lost 9 bases and J 3 bases, leaving 21 bases between the germline ends. The CDR3 extends over 15 amino acids. CDR3 bases: TGTGCCAGTTCTATAGGGCCAAGCGAAGGCTACGAGCAGTACTTC. Translation: CASSIGPSEGYEQYF.

DNA for the CDR3: TGTGCCAGCTCACCGAGACCTGCGTCTTTCCCCTCCTACAATGAGCAGTTCTTC. Translating gives CASSPRPASFPSYNEQFF. The chain is built from TRBV18 and TRBJ2-1; D call uncertain. Germline loops: CDR1 KGHSH, CDR2 LQKENI. This CDR3 has 18 residues. V shed 3 bases and J shed 0 bases, with 18 bases lying between them.

The V and J genes are TRBV18 and TRBJ1-2; D is unresolved. This CDR3 is built from 11 residues. CDR1 and CDR2 from the germline V gene are KGHSH and LQKENI. V lost 6 bases, J lost 6 bases, and 8 bases lay in between. The DNA of the CDR3 is TGTGCCAGCTCGCGGCAGGATGGCTACACCTTC. This gives the protein CASSRQDGYTF.

This chain links TRBV29-1 with TRBJ1-1; the match to TRBD1 covers 8 bases. CDR1 and CDR2 from the germline V gene are SQVTM and ANQGSEA. The junction had 15 bases not matched to a gene; V was cut back by 4 bases and J by 2 bases. CDR3 length: 17 residues. CDR3 nucleotides: TGCAGCGTTGCCAACCGGAAGGGGACAGGAAAAAACACTGAAGCTTTCTTT. It yields the protein CSVANRKGTGKNTEAFF.

A single count supports this clone. This chain links TRBV9 with TRBJ1-2, with D possibly matching TRBD1 (5 bases). Trimming left V 4 bases short and J 0 bases short, with 13 bases between. Germline lookup yields CDR1 SGDLS and CDR2 YYNGEE. The CDR3 sequence is 15 residues long. In DNA, the CDR3 is TGTGCCAGCAGCCCCGGGGGACCTTCTAACTATGGCTACACCTTC. It codes for CASSPGGPSNYGYTF.

The rearrangement uses TRBV10-3 and TRBJ2-5; 9 nucleotides match TRBD2. The germline V gene has CDR1 ENHRY and CDR2 SYGVKD. The CDR3 totals 15 residues. V gave up 4 bases and J gave up 2 bases; unmatched junction bases: 5. The CDR3 DNA reads as TGTGCCATCAGTGTGGGCAGCGGGGGGCAAGAGACCCAGTACTTC. Its translation is CAISVGSGGQETQYF.

The chain has TRBV2 and TRBJ2-3, with D unclear. Germline lookup yields CDR1 SNHLY and CDR2 FYNNEI. CDR3 length equals 15 residues. The ends were cut back, 4 bases at V and 2 bases at J, with 13 bases in the middle. The CDR3 reads CASSASDQITDTQYF. As DNA, the CDR3 is TGTGCCAGCAGTGCTTCGGACCAAATCACAGATACGCAGTATTTT.

The chain links TRBV6-5 to TRBJ2-5; no definite D call. Germline V gene data show CDR1 as MNHEY and CDR2 as SVGAGI. V lost 5 bases, J lost 2 bases, and 9 bases lay in between. The CDR3 sequence is 13 residues long. As DNA, the CDR3 is TGTGCCAGCAGTGTTACGCTACAAGAGACCCAGTACTTC. Encoded protein: CASSVTLQETQYF.

The gene calls are TRBV6-1 and TRBJ2-3; 10 positions agree with TRBD2. The trim removed 1 base at V and 3 bases at J, leaving 4 bases unmatched. This CDR3 has 16 residues. The germline gives CDR1 MNHNS, CDR2 SASEGT. CDR3 loop: CASSEGALAGTDTQYF. CDR3 sequence (DNA): TGTGCCAGCAGTGAAGGGGCACTAGCGGGGACAGATACGCAGTATTTT.

This rearrangement joins TRBV6-5 to TRBJ2-3; no reliable D call. CDR3 size: 14 residues. CDR1 and CDR2 (germline): MNHEY, SVGAGI. V was shortened by 0 bases and J by 6 bases, with 10 bases between the two germline ends. CDR3 nucleotide sequence: TGTGCCAGCAGTTACTCGACGAGCCCGGATACGCAGTATTTT. Protein: CASSYSTSPDTQYF.

The chain has TRBV9 and TRBJ2-7, with D tentatively TRBD1 (6 bases). Trimming removed 0 bases from V and 2 bases from J, with 15 bases in between. This CDR3 spans 16 amino acids. Germline V gene data show CDR1 as SGDLS and CDR2 as YYNGEE. The DNA of the CDR3 is TGTGCCAGCAGCGTAGATGTGGGGGCAAGGACCTACGAGCAGTACTTC. It translates to CASSVDVGARTYEQYF.

The chain couples TRBV9 to TRBJ1-4; D uncertain. There are 15 residues in the CDR3. The germline CDR1 and CDR2 sequences are SGDLS and YYNGEE. V was shortened by 0 bases and J by 0 bases, with 6 bases between the two germline ends. CDR3 loop: CASSVVHATNEKLFF. The CDR3 DNA is TGTGCCAGCAGCGTAGTTCATGCAACTAATGAAAAACTGTTTTTT.

The V gene is TRBV2, the J gene TRBJ2-5; 8 nucleotides align to TRBD2. The CDR3 has 16 residues. CDR1 and CDR2 from the germline V gene are SNHLY and FYNNEI. V lost 3 bases, J lost 5 bases, and 11 bases stayed unmatched. The DNA for the CDR3 is TGTGCCAGCAGTGACTCCCCGGGGGGGCCGGGGGAGACCCAGTACTTC. Residues: CASSDSPGGPGETQYF.

This sequence joins TRBV28 and TRBJ1-5, with TRBD1 matching over 7 bases. V shed 8 bases and J 6 bases; nucleotides not matched to a gene: 7. From germline, CDR1 is MDHEN and CDR2 SYDVKM. The CDR3 has 13 residues. CDR3 nucleotides: TGTGCCAGCGGGTGGGCAGGGGGTCAGCCCCAGCATTTT. Protein: CASGWAGGQPQHF.

This clone was seen only once. The CDR3 is CASSPTPSSYEQYF. The CDR3 coding sequence is TGTGCCAGCAGCCCCACTCCGTCGAGTTACGAGCAGTACTTC. This chain links TRBV7-2 with TRBJ2-7; no definite D call. V was pared by 5 bases and J by 4 bases, with 15 bases between. CDR1 SGHTA and CDR2 FQGNSA come from the germline V gene. CDR3 length: 14 residues.

The chain carries TRBV6-1 and TRBJ1-5, with D perhaps TRBD1 (6 bases). CDR3 length: 15 amino acids. V dropped 6 bases and J dropped 0 bases, with 12 bases sitting between them. In germline, CDR1 is MNHNS, CDR2 SASEGT. DNA of the CDR3: TGTGCCAGCAGCGCGACAGGTTATAGCAATCAGCCCCAGCATTTT. It translates to CASSATGYSNQPQHF.

The gene calls are TRBV29-1 and TRBJ1-2; TRBD1 might be the D (6 bases). The length of the CDR3 is 12 residues. The germline CDR1 and CDR2 sequences are SQVTM and ANQGSEA. V lost 8 bases to trimming and J lost 7 bases, with 17 bases between them. This CDR3 reads CSSGAGAAGYTF. The CDR3 DNA follows: TGCAGCTCAGGGGCCGGGGCCGCTGGCTACACCTTC. Together with reference TRBV29-1 and TRBJ1-2, the CDR3 gives the full variable domain: SAVISQKPSRDICQRGTSLTIQCQVDSQVTMMFWYRQQPGQSLTLIATANQGSEATYESGFVIDKFPISRPNLTFSTLTVSNMSPEDSSIYLCSSGAGAAGYTFGSGTRLTVV.

As concerns this clone: At the DNA level, this CDR3 is encoded by other sequences in the same sample as well. The chain recombines TRBV7-9 with TRBJ1-1, with a weak D call TRBD1 (5 bases). V dropped 2 bases and J dropped 0 bases, with 7 bases sitting between them. CDR1 SEHNR and CDR2 FQNEAQ come from the germline V gene (reference sequence). This CDR3 has 14 amino acids. This chain's CDR3 is CASSLTGLNTEAFF. In DNA, the CDR3 is TGTGCCAGCAGCTTAACGGGGCTGAACACTGAAGCTTTCTTT.